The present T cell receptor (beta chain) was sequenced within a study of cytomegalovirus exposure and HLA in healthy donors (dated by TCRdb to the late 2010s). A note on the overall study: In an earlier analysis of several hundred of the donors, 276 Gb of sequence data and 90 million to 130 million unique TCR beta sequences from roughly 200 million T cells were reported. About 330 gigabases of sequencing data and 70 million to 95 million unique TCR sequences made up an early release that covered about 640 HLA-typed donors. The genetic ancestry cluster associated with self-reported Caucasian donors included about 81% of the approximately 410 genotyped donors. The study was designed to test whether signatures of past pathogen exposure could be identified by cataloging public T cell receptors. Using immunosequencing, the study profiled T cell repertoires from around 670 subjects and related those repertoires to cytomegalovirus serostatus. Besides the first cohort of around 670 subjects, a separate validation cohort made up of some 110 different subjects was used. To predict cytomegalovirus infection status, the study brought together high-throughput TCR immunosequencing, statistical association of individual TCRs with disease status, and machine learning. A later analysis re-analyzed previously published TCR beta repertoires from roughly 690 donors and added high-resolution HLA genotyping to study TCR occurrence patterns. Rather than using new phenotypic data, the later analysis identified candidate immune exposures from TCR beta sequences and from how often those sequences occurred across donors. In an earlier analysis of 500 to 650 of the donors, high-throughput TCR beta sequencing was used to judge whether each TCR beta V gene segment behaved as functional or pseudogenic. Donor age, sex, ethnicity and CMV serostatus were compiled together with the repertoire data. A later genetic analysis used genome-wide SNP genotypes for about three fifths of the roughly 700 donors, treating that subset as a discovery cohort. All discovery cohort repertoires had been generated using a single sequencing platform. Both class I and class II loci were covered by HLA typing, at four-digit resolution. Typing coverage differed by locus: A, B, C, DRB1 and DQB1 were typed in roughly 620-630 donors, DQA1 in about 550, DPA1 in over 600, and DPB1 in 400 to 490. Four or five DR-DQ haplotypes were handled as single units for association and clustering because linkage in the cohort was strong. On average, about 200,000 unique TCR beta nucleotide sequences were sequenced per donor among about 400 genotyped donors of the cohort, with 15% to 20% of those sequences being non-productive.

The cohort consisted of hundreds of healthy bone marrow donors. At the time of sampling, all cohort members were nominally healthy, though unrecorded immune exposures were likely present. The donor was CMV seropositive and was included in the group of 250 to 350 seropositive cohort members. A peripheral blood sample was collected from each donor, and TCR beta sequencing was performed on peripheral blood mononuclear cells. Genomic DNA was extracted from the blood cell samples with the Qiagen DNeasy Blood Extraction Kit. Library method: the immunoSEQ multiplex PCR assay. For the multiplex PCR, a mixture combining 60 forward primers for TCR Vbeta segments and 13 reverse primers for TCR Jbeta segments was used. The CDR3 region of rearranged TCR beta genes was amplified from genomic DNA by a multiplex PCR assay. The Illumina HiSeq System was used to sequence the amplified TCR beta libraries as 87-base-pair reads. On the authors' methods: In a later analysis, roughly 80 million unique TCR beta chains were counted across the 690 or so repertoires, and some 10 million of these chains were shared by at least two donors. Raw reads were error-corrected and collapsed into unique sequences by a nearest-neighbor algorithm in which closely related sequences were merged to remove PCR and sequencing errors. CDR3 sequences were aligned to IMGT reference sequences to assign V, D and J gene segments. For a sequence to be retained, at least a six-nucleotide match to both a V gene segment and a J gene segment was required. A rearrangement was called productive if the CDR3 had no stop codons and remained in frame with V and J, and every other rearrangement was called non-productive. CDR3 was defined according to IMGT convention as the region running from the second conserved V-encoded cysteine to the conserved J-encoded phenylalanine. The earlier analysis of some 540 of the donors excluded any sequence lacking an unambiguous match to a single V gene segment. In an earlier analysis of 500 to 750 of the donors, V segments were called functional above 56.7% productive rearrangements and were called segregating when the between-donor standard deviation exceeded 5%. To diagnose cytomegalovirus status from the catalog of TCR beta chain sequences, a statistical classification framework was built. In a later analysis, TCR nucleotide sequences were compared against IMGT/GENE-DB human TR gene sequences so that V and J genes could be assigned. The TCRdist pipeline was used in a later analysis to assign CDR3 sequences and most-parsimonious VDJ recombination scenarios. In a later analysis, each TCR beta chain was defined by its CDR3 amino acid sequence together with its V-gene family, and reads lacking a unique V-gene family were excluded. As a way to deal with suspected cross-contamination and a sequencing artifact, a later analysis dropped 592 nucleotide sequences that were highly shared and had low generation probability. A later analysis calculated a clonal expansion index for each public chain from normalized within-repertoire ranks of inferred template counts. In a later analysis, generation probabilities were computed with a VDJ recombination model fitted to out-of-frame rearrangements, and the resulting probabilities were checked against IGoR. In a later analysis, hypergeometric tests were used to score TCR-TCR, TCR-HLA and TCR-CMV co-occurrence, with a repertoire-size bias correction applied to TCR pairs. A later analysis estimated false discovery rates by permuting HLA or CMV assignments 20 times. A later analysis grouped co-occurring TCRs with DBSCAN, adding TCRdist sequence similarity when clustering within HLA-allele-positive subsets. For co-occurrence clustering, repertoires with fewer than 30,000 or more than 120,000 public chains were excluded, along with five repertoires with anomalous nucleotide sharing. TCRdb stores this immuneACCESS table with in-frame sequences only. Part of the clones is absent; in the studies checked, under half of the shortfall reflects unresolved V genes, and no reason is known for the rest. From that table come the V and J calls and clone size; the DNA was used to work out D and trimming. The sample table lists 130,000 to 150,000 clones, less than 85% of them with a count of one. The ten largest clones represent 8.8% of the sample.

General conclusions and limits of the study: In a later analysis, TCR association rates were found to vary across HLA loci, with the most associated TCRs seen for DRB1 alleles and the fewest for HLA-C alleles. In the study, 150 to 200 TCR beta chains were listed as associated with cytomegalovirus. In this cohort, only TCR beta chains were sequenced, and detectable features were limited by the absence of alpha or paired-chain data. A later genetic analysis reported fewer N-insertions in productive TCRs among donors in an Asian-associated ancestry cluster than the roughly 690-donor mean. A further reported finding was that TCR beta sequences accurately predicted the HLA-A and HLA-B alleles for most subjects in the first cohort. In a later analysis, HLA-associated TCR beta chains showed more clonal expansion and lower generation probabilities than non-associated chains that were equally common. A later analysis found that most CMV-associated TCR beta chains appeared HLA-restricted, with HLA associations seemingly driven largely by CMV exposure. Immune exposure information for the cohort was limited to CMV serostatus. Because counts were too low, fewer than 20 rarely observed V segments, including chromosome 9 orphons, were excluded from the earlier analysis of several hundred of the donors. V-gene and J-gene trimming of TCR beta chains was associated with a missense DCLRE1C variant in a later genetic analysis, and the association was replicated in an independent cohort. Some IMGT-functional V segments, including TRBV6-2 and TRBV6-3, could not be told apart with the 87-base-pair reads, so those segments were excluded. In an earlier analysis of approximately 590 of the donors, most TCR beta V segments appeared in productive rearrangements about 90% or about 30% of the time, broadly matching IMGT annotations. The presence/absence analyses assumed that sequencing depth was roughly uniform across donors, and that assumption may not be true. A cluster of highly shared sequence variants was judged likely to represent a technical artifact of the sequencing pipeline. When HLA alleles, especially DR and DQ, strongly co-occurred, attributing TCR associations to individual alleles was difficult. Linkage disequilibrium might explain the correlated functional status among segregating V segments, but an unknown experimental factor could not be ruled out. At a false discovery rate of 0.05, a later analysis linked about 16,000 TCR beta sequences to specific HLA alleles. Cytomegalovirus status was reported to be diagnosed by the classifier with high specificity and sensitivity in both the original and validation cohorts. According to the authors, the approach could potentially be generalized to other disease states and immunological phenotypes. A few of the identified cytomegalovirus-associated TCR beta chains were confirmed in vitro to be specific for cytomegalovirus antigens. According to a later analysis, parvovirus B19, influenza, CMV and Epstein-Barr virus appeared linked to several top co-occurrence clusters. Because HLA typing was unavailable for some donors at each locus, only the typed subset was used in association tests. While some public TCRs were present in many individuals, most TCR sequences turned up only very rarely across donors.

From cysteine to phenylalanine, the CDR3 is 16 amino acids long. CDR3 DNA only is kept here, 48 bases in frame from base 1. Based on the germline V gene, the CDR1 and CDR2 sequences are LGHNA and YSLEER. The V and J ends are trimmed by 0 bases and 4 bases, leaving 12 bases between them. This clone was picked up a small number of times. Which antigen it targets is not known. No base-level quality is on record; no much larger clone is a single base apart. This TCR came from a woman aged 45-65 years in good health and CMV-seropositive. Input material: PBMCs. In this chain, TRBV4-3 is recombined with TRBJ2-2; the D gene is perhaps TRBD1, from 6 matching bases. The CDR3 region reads CASSQDPGVVTGELFF. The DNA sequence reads TGCGCCAGCAGCCAAGATCCAGGGGTTGTCACCGGGGAGCTGTTTTTT.